The 9 T cell receptor beta chains presented below share a single source sample, sequenced in a study of technical replicates of blood from a handful of donors. The assay was immunoSEQ multiplex PCR, and TCRdb's table has in-frame clones only and misses some. The profile covers about 80,000 clones, with roughly 94% appearing a single time and 0.38% taken by the ten largest. The source material was T cells isolated from PBMCs. These receptors all come from a human donor in good health.

This clone was counted once. The chain has TRBV19 and TRBJ2-7; 8 positions match TRBD1. This CDR3 has 15 amino acids. The germline CDR1 and CDR2 sequences are LNHDA and SQIVND (reference sequence). With 7 bases clipped from V and 0 bases from J, the junction kept 8 bases outside the gene matches. The CDR3 coding sequence is TGTGCCAGTACCATGGGACAGGCCCCCTCCTACGAGCAGTACTTC. This gives the protein CASTMGQAPSYEQYF. Together with reference TRBV19 and TRBJ2-7, the CDR3 gives the full variable domain: DGGITQSPKYLFRKEGQNVTLSCEQNLNHDAMYWYRQDPGQGLRLIYYSQIVNDFQKGDIAEGYSVSREKKESFPLTVTSAQKNPTAFYLCASTMGQAPSYEQYFGPGTRLTVT.

This clone has just one count. V is TRBV6-1 and J is TRBJ2-7; TRBD1 aligns across 8 bases. There are 15 residues in the CDR3. Trimming cost V 5 bases and J 1 base; bases outside gene matches: 7. Germline loops: CDR1 MNHNS, CDR2 SASEGT. CDR3 residues: CASSMGQVTSYEQYF. The CDR3 nucleotides read TGTGCCAGCAGTATGGGACAGGTGACTTCCTACGAGCAGTACTTC.

CDR3 sequence: CASSGGTGGVQPQHF. CDR3 coding DNA: TGTGCCAGCAGCGGGGGGACAGGGGGCGTTCAGCCCCAGCATTTT. The rearrangement uses TRBV6-5 and TRBJ1-5, with 12 positions matching TRBD1. This CDR3 region has 15 residues. Trimming took 6 bases from V and 6 from J; bases not matched to a gene: 6. The germline V gene encodes CDR1 MNHEY and CDR2 SVGAGI.

This chain uses TRBV6-5 with TRBJ2-7; TRBD2 is a possible D gene (6 bases). Germline V gene sequence: CDR1 MNHEY, CDR2 SVGAGI. The ends were cut back, 2 bases at V and 6 bases at J, with 11 bases in the middle. This CDR3 is built from 13 residues. The CDR3 reads CASSYNRETEQYF. The DNA of the CDR3 is TGTGCCAGCAGTTACAACCGGGAGACCGAGCAGTACTTC.

The chain links TRBV4-1 to TRBJ2-3; 10 bases agree with TRBD2. With V trimmed by 2 bases and J by 2 bases, 4 bases remained unmatched. The CDR3 is made up of 16 amino acids. CDR1 and CDR2 from the germline V gene are MGHRA and YSYEKL. Here the CDR3 DNA reads TGCGCCAGCAGCCAAATAGGACTAGCGGTCACAGATACGCAGTATTTT. Translating gives CASSQIGLAVTDTQYF.

This rearrangement joins TRBV19 to TRBJ2-5; D perhaps matches TRBD2 (6 bases). The length of the CDR3 is 12 residues. Germline V gene data show CDR1 as LNHDA and CDR2 as SQIVND (reference sequence). With 10 bases removed from V and 0 bases from J, the gap between germline ends came to 9 bases. The CDR3 bases are TGTGCCACCAGCGGGTACCAAGAGACCCAGTACTTC. Its protein is CATSGYQETQYF. Complete variable domain (other parts from reference TRBV19 and TRBJ2-5): DGGITQSPKYLFRKEGQNVTLSCEQNLNHDAMYWYRQDPGQGLRLIYYSQIVNDFQKGDIAEGYSVSREKKESFPLTVTSAQKNPTAFYLCATSGYQETQYFGPGTRLLVL.

This clone turned up a few times. The genes are TRBV19 and TRBJ1-1; unclear D gene. Germline V gene lookup returns CDR1 LNHDA and CDR2 SQIVND (reference sequence). CDR3 length: 13 amino acids. Deletions cut 3 bases from V and 5 bases from J, with 10 bases between. This CDR3 is CASSINRKTEAFF. The CDR3, as DNA: TGTGCCAGTAGTATTAACAGAAAGACTGAAGCTTTCTTT.

The V gene is TRBV6-1, the J gene TRBJ1-2; TRBD1 is a possible D gene (5 bases). The germline V gene has CDR1 MNHNS and CDR2 SASEGT. The length of the CDR3 is 12 residues. V was trimmed by 7 bases and J by 10 bases, leaving 16 bases between them. CDR3 DNA sequence: TGTGCCAGCACGGGCAGGGCGGGGGACTACACCTTC. Translation: CASTGRAGDYTF.

The chain joins TRBV2 to TRBJ2-7; a weak D match, TRBD1 (5 bases). Germline CDR1 is SNHLY and CDR2 is FYNNEI. The CDR3 is 14 residues long. V was cut by 6 bases and J by 0 bases, with 12 bases left in between. CDR3 in DNA: TGTGCCAGCAGGTTAGGGGATGGCTCCTACGAGCAGTACTTC. It codes for CASRLGDGSYEQYF.